This T cell receptor beta chain was captured in a study of blood T cells in healthy people across ages (dated by TCRdb to between 2014 and 2017). Regarding the complete study: In model experiments, roughly one uniquely barcoded TCR beta cDNA molecule per two T cells was captured by template switching. To avoid experimental bias, donors of different ages were spread randomly across the sequencing lanes. The study analyzed two additional independent replicas of 1 million unique cDNA reads from the same blood draw for two donors, one aged 18 to 30 and one aged 80 or older. Donors were grouped into four age groups: young (average 16 years), middle-aged (under 40), aged (around 60) and long-lived (about 89). Using deep sequencing normalized with unique cDNA molecular identifiers, the study measured how TCR beta repertoire diversity changes with age. Beyond this particular receptor, the publication reports: Estimates of total diversity from one million sequenced T cells were regarded as lower bounds and underestimates. The percentage of naive T cells measured by flow cytometry correlated strongly with observed TCR beta diversity. Bulk unsorted PBMC profiling prevented conclusive comparison of naive and antigen-experienced compartments. Observed TCR beta diversity per million T cells fell roughly linearly with age, and a significant reduction was already apparent by age about 43. The long-lived group showed more naive CD4+ T cells, fewer expanded clones and increased TCR diversity than the aged group, suggesting age selection. Because donor CMV infection status was unknown, age-related changes in expanded clonotypes were potentially confounded.

Donors were 39 systemically healthy Caucasian individuals from Russia aged roughly 6 to 95 years. Each donor gave around 9.5 milliliters of peripheral blood, collected into EDTA-treated Vacutainer tubes. Ficoll-Paque density-gradient centrifugation was used to isolate PBMCs, with at least 7 million per sample. Trizol reagent was used to extract total RNA from PBMCs, with at least 5 micrograms per sample. Naive CD45RAhigh/CD27high T cell percentages were measured by flow cytometry on a PBMC aliquot from every donor. The receptor library was made with 5' RACE. Sequenced on an Illumina HiSeq 2500. A second PCR of 7 to 11 cycles was performed with a sample-barcoded 5' primer and a J-beta primer mix. A template-switch 5' adaptor carrying 12 random nucleotides introduced a unique molecular identifier onto each TCR beta cDNA molecule. Each sample yielded at least 2.5 million CDR3-containing paired-end reads. First-strand cDNA synthesis was performed from all RNA using the Mint cDNA synthesis kit, with priming by a TRBC-specific oligonucleotide. After uracil-DNA glycosylase treatment, a first 18-cycle PCR used universal primers M1SS and BC2_uni_R on all cDNA. Turning to the authors' computational methods: Each sample was normalized by randomly selecting 1 million high-quality reads, each carrying a distinct molecular identifier. Reads with shared molecular identifiers were discarded instead of being binned into consensus sequences. MiTCR, set to a Q25 quality threshold and the strictest error-elimination algorithm, was used for CDR3 identification, clonotype clustering and error correction. Lower-bound total TCR beta diversity was estimated with a nonparametric unseen species model using Euler transformation. The public sequencing data were trimmed at Q25 with fastp and processed into clonotypes with MiXCR by TCRdb, which kept only in-frame beta chains. Rows with a matching CDR3 protein are joined into one entry that keeps the most common DNA and genes. What appears here as the V and J calls and clone size reflects TCRdb's work, not the paper's. A total of about 680,000 distinct CDR3 sequences appear in this sample, about half of them only once. The ten largest clones add up to approximately 32% of the sample.

For CDR1 and CDR2, the germline V gene (reference sequence) lists LNHDA and SQIVND. V is trimmed back by 6 bases and J by 5 bases, and the junction contains 8 bases that no gene match accounts for. Spanning cysteine to phenylalanine, the CDR3 consists of 15 amino acids. The kept DNA is CDR3 alone, 45 bases in frame from the first base. This clonotype turned up a few times. Its cognate antigen has yet to be identified. No base quality values were provided; no much bigger clone lies one nucleotide off. The sequenced material came from blood. The receptor chain draws on TRBV19 and TRBJ2-7; 12 bases in the middle match TRBD2. This clonotype was sampled from a woman aged 60-75 years in good health. The DNA sequence follows: TGTGCCAGTAGCCAGACTAGCGGGAGTCTCGACGAGCAGTACTTC. The translation is CASSQTSGSLDEQYF.